This T cell receptor (beta chain) was profiled in a study of blood T cell repertoires in COVID-19. This clone has a single count. Authors' methods: From reference gene primer amplification, estimates of nucleated cell counts were derived. Libraries were prepared by immunoSEQ multiplex PCR; TCRdb keeps only in-frame clonotypes and omits some of them. The DNA gave D and trimming, while V, J and clone size come from that table. Among about 87,000 clones listed, approximately 86% were seen once. The receptor was derived from a woman of 80 years or more with COVID-19, enrolled during active disease. The sequencing input was peripheral blood.

The CDR3 loop reads CASRGLAGGREQFF. The CDR3 DNA sequence: TGTGCCAGCAGGGGGCTAGCGGGAGGGCGCGAGCAGTTCTTC. V gene TRBV7-2 combines with J gene TRBJ2-1; 12 positions match TRBD2. CDR1 and CDR2 from the germline V gene are SGHTA and FQGNSA. J lost 10 bases, V lost 6 bases, and 7 bases had no gene match. The CDR3 runs 14 residues.